This TCR beta chain was sequenced for a study of blood T cell repertoires in COVID-19. About the study: Donors in the United States, Italy and Spain gave samples during acute or convalescent COVID-19. T cells, B-cell-depleted T cells, or PBMCs provided the cDNA or gDNA that served as material.

Authors' data handling: Estimation of nucleated cell counts was performed using reference gene primer amplification. Repertoires were generated with immunoSEQ multiplex PCR, while TCRdb's copy carries only in-frame clones and drops some. V and J calls plus clone size are reproduced from that table; the DNA served to infer D and trimming. The table has approximately 300,000 clones, about nine tenths seen once; the top ten hold about 2.2%. The TCR sequence derives from a woman aged 50 to 65 who had recovered from COVID-19. The sample taken for sequencing was peripheral blood.

CDR3 in DNA: TGTGCCAGTAGTGACGGACAGGGATATAGCAATCAGCCCCAGCATTTT. As protein: CASSDGQGYSNQPQHF. This chain connects TRBV19 to TRBJ1-5; 8 positions agree with TRBD1. The trim removed 5 bases at V and 0 bases at J, leaving 6 bases unmatched. The CDR3 runs 16 residues. Germline assignment: CDR1 LNHDA and CDR2 SQIVND (reference sequence).